These 8 T cell receptor beta chains were sequenced from one sample in a study of shared T cell receptors in the human thymus. Method: immunoSEQ multiplex PCR; TCRdb's copy keeps in-frame clones and lacks some. This sample carries 500,000 to 750,000 clones, roughly 90% of them seen once, and the ten largest clones take 0.0085% to 0.012%. These data are also associated with another study on human thymus T cells.

Source material: thymocytes. The receptors here all came from a boy under two years old with a congenital heart defect.

The CDR3 DNA is TGTGCCTGGAGTGTACCCCAGGTCAATGAGCAGTTCTTC. Protein sequence: CAWSVPQVNEQFF. The rearrangement links TRBV30 to TRBJ2-1; D gene ambiguous. There are 13 residues in the CDR3. CDR1 GTSNPN and CDR2 SVGIG come from the germline V gene (reference sequence). V lost 0 bases to trimming and J lost 6 bases, with 9 bases between them.

This clone has only one observation. This chain connects TRBV16 to TRBJ2-1, with D unresolved. Germline CDR1 KGHSY, CDR2 FQNENV. The CDR3 runs to 14 residues. V was pared by 5 bases and J by 8 bases, with 16 bases between. This chain's CDR3 is CASSSAPLVDEQFF. As DNA, the CDR3 is TGTGCCAGCAGCTCCGCACCCCTAGTGGATGAGCAGTTCTTC.

This sequence joins TRBV5-8 and TRBJ2-7, with 7 bases lining up with TRBD2. V trimming: 0 bases; J trimming: 0 bases; junction bases outside the gene matches: 6. Looked up from germline, CDR1 is SGHTS and CDR2 is YDEGEE. The CDR3 is 16 residues long. CDR3: CASSLAWLADSYEQYF. The CDR3 nucleotides read TGTGCCAGCAGCTTGGCCTGGCTAGCGGACTCCTACGAGCAGTACTTC.

This chain uses TRBV2 with TRBJ2-2; D is ambiguous. CDR3 length: 14 residues. V was shortened by 7 bases and J by 1 base, with 10 bases between the two germline ends. Germline V gene sequence: CDR1 SNHLY, CDR2 FYNNEI. For the CDR3, the DNA is TGTGCCAGCATTGGAGAGGTGAACACCGGGGAGCTGTTTTTT. Translated: CASIGEVNTGELFF.

This clone was seen a handful of times. This rearrangement joins TRBV5-6 to TRBJ1-4, with 10 bases aligning to TRBD1. Germline loops: CDR1 SGHDT, CDR2 YYEEEE. This CDR3 contains 16 residues. V lost 4 bases, J lost 8 bases, and 11 bases stayed unmatched. The CDR3 DNA is TGTGCCAGCAGCCCGGAACCGGGACAGGGGAACGAAAAACTGTTTTTT. Encoded protein: CASSPEPGQGNEKLFF. The full variable domain, rest sourced from reference TRBV5-6 and TRBJ1-4, is DAGVTQSPTHLIKTRGQQVTLRCSPKSGHDTVSWYQQALGQGPQFIFQYYEEEERQRGNFPDRFSGHQFPNYSSELNVNALLLGDSALYLCASSPEPGQGNEKLFFGSGTQLSVL.

The CDR3 nucleotides are TGTGCCAGTAGTGCGGCGACTAGCGGGGCCTACAATGAGCAGTTCTTC. Protein: CASSAATSGAYNEQFF. The chain is built from TRBV19 and TRBJ2-1; 11 bases fit TRBD2. Losses at the gene ends were 5 bases for V and 2 bases for J; bases not matched to a gene: 5. The CDR3 extends over 16 amino acids. Germline V CDR1 and CDR2: LNHDA, SQIVND (reference sequence). Based on the CDR3 plus reference TRBV19 and TRBJ2-1, the full variable domain is DGGITQSPKYLFRKEGQNVTLSCEQNLNHDAMYWYRQDPGQGLRLIYYSQIVNDFQKGDIAEGYSVSREKKESFPLTVTSAQKNPTAFYLCASSAATSGAYNEQFFGPGTRLTVL.

The chain carries TRBV4-3 and TRBJ2-7, with D maybe TRBD2 (6 bases). CDR1 and CDR2 (germline): LGHNA, YSLEER. The V gene lost 1 base and the J gene lost 2 bases, with 21 bases spanning the gap. This CDR3 has 18 amino acids. The CDR3 sequence: CASSQGSVRAGRPYEQYF. CDR3 nucleotide sequence: TGCGCCAGCAGCCAAGGTTCGGTGAGGGCAGGGAGGCCCTACGAGCAGTACTTC.

The chain is built from TRBV19 and TRBJ2-5, with D possibly being TRBD2 (6 bases). The CDR3 is 13 residues long. Between the trimmed V and J ends, which lost 3 bases and 5 bases, there was a span of 10 bases. Germline values: CDR1 LNHDA, CDR2 SQIVND (reference sequence). As DNA, the CDR3 is TGTGCCAGTAGTATTTCAGGGAGGGAGACCCAGTACTTC. Translated, it gives CASSISGRETQYF.